The sample holds one count of the clone carrying this T cell receptor beta chain. These data originate in a study of blood T cell repertoires in COVID-19. On the study more broadly: In each case, the material was cDNA or gDNA derived from T cells, B-cell-depleted T cells, or PBMCs.

Germline V CDR1 and CDR2: SGHVS, FNYEAQ. This CDR3 comprises 15 residues. Losses at the gene ends were 1 base for V and 4 bases for J; bases not matched to a gene: 6. Authors' methods: The authors estimated nucleated cell counts from reference gene primer amplification. The protocol was immunoSEQ multiplex PCR, while the TCRdb copy is restricted to in-frame clones and leaves out a portion. V and J calls and clone size are given by that table; D and trimming were obtained from the DNA. The sample has 65,000 to 95,000 clones; 78% are singletons. This receptor was taken from a human donor in a cohort sampled during active COVID-19. This chain links TRBV7-6 with TRBJ2-5; the match to TRBD1 covers 7 bases. Sequenced material: peripheral blood. The CDR3 coding sequence is TGTGCCAGCAGCTTAGTAGAGGGGGCGGGAGAGACCCAGTACTTC. It specifies CASSLVEGAGETQYF.